One sample yielded the 26 T cell receptor beta chains listed below, sequenced in a study of cytomegalovirus exposure and HLA in healthy donors. PCR amplification relied on 60 Vbeta primers (plus 13 Jbeta primers). The protocol was immunoSEQ multiplex PCR, while the TCRdb copy is restricted to in-frame clones and leaves out a portion. The table lists around 140,000 clones, approximately 64% of them singletons. The sequenced material came from PBMCs. The receptor set was obtained from a woman aged 40 to 50 in good health and CMV-seronegative.

The J gene is TRBJ2-7, the V gene TRBV5-1; tentatively, D is TRBD1 (5 bases). The CDR3 extends over 15 amino acids. Per germline, CDR1 SGHRS and CDR2 YFSETQ. Trimming removed 0 bases from V and 2 bases from J, with 12 bases in between. Here the CDR3 reads CASSLGTTPAYEQYF. The CDR3 coding sequence is TGCGCCAGCAGCTTGGGGACAACGCCGGCCTACGAGCAGTACTTC.

The chain couples TRBV14 to TRBJ1-1; TRBD1 agrees at 7 bases. CDR1 SGHDN and CDR2 FVKESK come from the germline V gene. The CDR3 is 17 residues long. After removal of 2 bases from V and 2 bases from J, the junction contained 11 bases not matched to a gene. CDR3: CASSQKASRGPNTEAFF. The CDR3 DNA is TGTGCCAGCAGCCAAAAAGCGAGTAGGGGGCCTAACACTGAAGCTTTCTTT.

This clone occurred a few times. The chain combines TRBV28 with TRBJ1-1, with 8 bases matching TRBD1. CDR3 length: 13 amino acids. Germline lookup yields CDR1 MDHEN and CDR2 SYDVKM. V lost 5 bases, J lost 5 bases, and 4 bases stayed unmatched. The CDR3 reads CASSPGGRTEAFF. The CDR3 nucleotides are TGTGCCAGCAGTCCAGGGGGCCGAACTGAAGCTTTCTTT. Filled out from reference TRBV28 and TRBJ1-1, the complete variable domain reads DVKVTQSSRYLVKRTGEKVFLECVQDMDHENMFWYRQDPGLGLRLIYFSYDVKMKEKGDIPEGYSVSREKKERFSLILESASTNQTSMYLCASSPGGRTEAFFGQGTRLTVV.

In DNA, the CDR3 is TGTGCCAGCCTTTTAGTCGGGGTCCCATCCTATAATTCACCCCTCCACTTT. Its translation is CASLLVGVPSYNSPLHF. The chain carries TRBV11-2 and TRBJ1-6, with D uncertain. The CDR3 is 17 amino acids. V was pared by 8 bases and J by 1 base, with 18 bases between. Germline-derived CDR1 and CDR2 are SGHAT and FQNNGV.

The chain uses TRBV6-4 and TRBJ2-3; TRBD2 agrees at 11 bases. Germline lookup yields CDR1 MRHNA and CDR2 SNTAGT. The length of the CDR3 is 15 residues. Losses at the gene ends were 6 bases for V and 7 bases for J; bases not matched to a gene: 9. The CDR3 sequence is CASSTVSGGANTQYF. CDR3 DNA sequence: TGTGCCAGCAGCACCGTTAGCGGGGGGGCCAATACGCAGTATTTT.

Details on this clone: This sample also contains other DNA sequences that code for the same CDR3. The chain employs TRBV5-1 and TRBJ2-7, with 9 bases lining up with TRBD1. The germline V gene has CDR1 SGHRS and CDR2 YFSETQ. V lost 0 bases and J lost 1; bases outside the gene matches: 2. This CDR3 comprises 15 residues. The CDR3 here is CASSLAGTGSYEQYF. The CDR3 DNA sequence: TGCGCCAGCAGCTTGGCTGGGACAGGGTCCTACGAGCAGTACTTC.

V and J are TRBV12-5 and TRBJ2-5, with TRBD2 matching over 7 bases. The CDR3 sequence is 15 residues long. J was trimmed by 4 bases and V by 7 bases; bases with no gene match: 12. Germline V gene lookup returns CDR1 LGHNT and CDR2 FRNRAP. The CDR3: CASALPKAGRETQYF. The CDR3 DNA reads as TGTGCTAGTGCCCTCCCCAAAGCGGGGAGAGAGACCCAGTACTTC.

The chain is built from TRBV2 and TRBJ2-3, with 13 bases aligning to TRBD2. The CDR3 extends over 15 amino acids. Trimming cost V 5 bases and J 5 bases; bases outside gene matches: 4. Germline V lookup: CDR1 SNHLY, CDR2 FYNNEI. CDR3 nucleotides: TGTGCCAGCAGTCCATGGACTAGCGGGGGAGATACGCAGTATTTT. Translation: CASSPWTSGGDTQYF.

V is TRBV6-1 and J is TRBJ1-2, with 11 bases identical to TRBD1. The germline CDR1 and CDR2 sequences are MNHNS and SASEGT. V trimming: 4 bases; J trimming: 3 bases; junction bases outside the gene matches: 7. This CDR3 spans 16 amino acids. The CDR3 bases are TGTGCCAGCAGTGTGGTCCGGACAGGGGGCTACTATGGCTACACCTTC. It translates to CASSVVRTGGYYGYTF.

This chain uses TRBV6-1 with TRBJ2-1, with unresolved D. Trimming left V 4 bases short and J 8 bases short, with 15 bases between. The germline CDR1 and CDR2 sequences are MNHNS and SASEGT. The CDR3 loop spans 14 amino acids. DNA for the CDR3: TGTGCCAGCAGTGCCCGACACGGCTTGGATGAGCAGTTCTTC. Its translation: CASSARHGLDEQFF.

In this sample, this clone turned up once. The CDR3 nucleotides are TGTGCCAGCAGTTCATCAGGGCGGAACACTGAAGCTTTCTTT. This translates into CASSSSGRNTEAFF. The chain joins TRBV6-5 to TRBJ1-1; D perhaps matches TRBD1 (5 bases). The CDR3 consists of 14 residues. V was shortened by 4 bases and J by 1 base, with 10 bases between the two germline ends. Germline V gene sequence: CDR1 MNHEY, CDR2 SVGAGI.

This clone has more than one count but fewer than ten. This rearrangement joins TRBV10-3 to TRBJ1-5; weak D call: TRBD1 (5 bases). Germline values: CDR1 ENHRY, CDR2 SYGVKD. The CDR3 covers 15 residues. V was cut by 5 bases and J by 6 bases, with 17 bases left in between. CDR3 DNA sequence: TGTGCCATCAGTATGGGGGACTCAGGCGTTCAGCCCCAGCATTTT. Residues: CAISMGDSGVQPQHF.

There are a few counts of this clone. This chain joins TRBV27 and TRBJ1-5, with D unclear. Germline lookup yields CDR1 MNHEY and CDR2 SMNVEV (reference sequence). The CDR3 consists of 11 residues. V gave up 11 bases and J gave up 2 bases, with 7 bases separating them. The DNA of the CDR3 is TGTGCCCCCCCCGGCAATCAGCCCCAGCATTTT. Protein product: CAPPGNQPQHF.

This clone was counted a few times. The genes are TRBV30 and TRBJ1-1; the match to TRBD1 covers 9 bases. After removal of 4 bases from V and 4 bases from J, the junction contained 4 bases not matched to a gene. Germline CDR1 GTSNPN, CDR2 SVGIG (reference sequence). The CDR3 totals 13 residues. CDR3 protein: CAWNRGLSTEAFF. CDR3 DNA: TGTGCCTGGAACAGGGGGCTATCCACTGAAGCTTTCTTT. Full variable domain (missing parts from reference TRBV30 and TRBJ1-1): SQTIHQWPATLVQPVGSPLSLECTVEGTSNPNLYWYRQAAGRGLQLLFYSVGIGQISSEVPQNLSASRPQDRQFILSSKKLLLSDSGFYLCAWNRGLSTEAFFGQGTRLTVV.

The rearrangement joins TRBV2 to TRBJ1-5; a weak D match, TRBD1 (5 bases). Trimming removed 6 bases from V and 2 bases from J, with 14 bases in between. CDR3 length: 15 residues. In germline, CDR1 is SNHLY, CDR2 FYNNEI. This CDR3 reads CASSLQTGGNQPQHF. The DNA of the CDR3 is TGTGCCAGCAGCTTGCAAACGGGGGGCAATCAGCCCCAGCATTTT.

The chain is built from TRBV6-5 and TRBJ1-1, with 7 positions matching TRBD1. CDR3 size: 16 residues. V lost 2 bases, J lost 5 bases, and 11 bases stayed unmatched. The germline V gene has CDR1 MNHEY and CDR2 SVGAGI. CDR3: CASSYATGFVGTEAFF. CDR3 DNA: TGTGCCAGCAGTTACGCGACAGGGTTTGTAGGTACTGAAGCTTTCTTT.

The rearrangement joins TRBV11-2 to TRBJ1-4; 8 bases match TRBD1. Germline lookup yields CDR1 SGHAT and CDR2 FQNNGV. The CDR3 is 17 residues long. V lost 0 bases to trimming and J lost 6 bases; unmatched junction nucleotides: 9. CDR3 sequence: CASSLDPNRGSDEKLFF. CDR3 DNA sequence: TGTGCCAGCAGCTTAGACCCGAACAGGGGGTCGGATGAAAAACTGTTTTTT.

The chain links TRBV5-1 to TRBJ2-5; D may be TRBD1 (6 bases). This CDR3 is built from 13 residues. V dropped 4 bases and J dropped 2 bases, with 9 bases sitting between them. In germline, CDR1 is SGHRS, CDR2 YFSETQ. The CDR3 coding sequence is TGCGCCAGCAGCACAACAGGGCAAGAGACCCAGTACTTC. Encoded protein: CASSTTGQETQYF.

On this clone: Other DNA variants within this sample encode the same CDR3. The chain is built from TRBV9 and TRBJ1-2; weak D call: TRBD1 (5 bases). The ends were cut back, 5 bases at V and 5 bases at J, with 7 bases in the middle. The CDR3 sequence is 11 residues long. The germline V gene encodes CDR1 SGDLS and CDR2 YYNGEE. The CDR3 loop is CASRGGYGYTF. In nucleotides, the CDR3 is TGTGCCAGCAGGGGGGGGTATGGCTACACCTTC.

This clone was counted only a few times. This sequence joins TRBV7-9 and TRBJ1-3; 8 bases align to TRBD1. The V gene's germline CDR1 is SEHNR and CDR2 FQNEAQ (reference sequence). This CDR3 region has 16 residues. The J segment lost 0 bases and the V segment lost 5 bases, leaving 6 bases of the junction unmatched. CDR3 amino acids: CASSDRGRYSGNTIYF. In DNA, the CDR3 is TGTGCCAGCAGCGACAGGGGACGTTACTCTGGAAACACCATATATTTT. Supplemented by reference TRBV7-9 and TRBJ1-3, the full variable domain reads DTGVSQNPRHKITKRGQNVTFRCDPISEHNRLYWYRQTLGQGPEFLTYFQNEAQLEKSRLLSDRFSAERPKGSFSTLEIQRTEQGDSAMYLCASSDRGRYSGNTIYFGEGSWLTVV.

This clone was seen only a few times. The chain employs TRBV5-1 and TRBJ1-1; 11 bases are a match to TRBD1. Per the germline V gene, CDR1 is SGHRS and CDR2 is YFSETQ. The CDR3 runs 15 residues. V trimming: 2 bases; J trimming: 4 bases; junction bases outside the gene matches: 4. DNA for the CDR3: TGCGCCAGCAGCTTAGGGACAGGGGGAAGCACTGAAGCTTTCTTT. Its protein product is CASSLGTGGSTEAFF. The whole variable domain, remainder taken from reference TRBV5-1 and TRBJ1-1, is KAGVTQTPRYLIKTRGQQVTLSCSPISGHRSVSWYQQTPGQGLQFLFEYFSETQRNKGNFPGRFSGRQFSNSRSEMNVSTLELGDSALYLCASSLGTGGSTEAFFGQGTRLTVV.

This rearrangement joins TRBV4-2 to TRBJ2-2; D not resolved. The CDR3 has 15 residues. V was clipped by 0 bases and J by 0 bases, with 5 bases between them. The germline gives CDR1 LGHNA, CDR2 YNFKEQ. CDR3 DNA sequence: TGTGCCAGCAGCCAAGACAGATCGAACACCGGGGAGCTGTTTTTT. This encodes CASSQDRSNTGELFF.

In this sample, this clone turned up a few times. The chain uses TRBV7-9 and TRBJ1-3; D remains unclear. Germline V CDR1 and CDR2: SEHNR, FQNEAQ (reference sequence). This CDR3 contains 11 residues. V was shortened by 5 bases and J by 11 bases, with 10 bases between the two germline ends. The CDR3 sequence is CASSLTRSIYF. The CDR3 coding sequence is TGTGCCAGCAGCCTGACAAGGTCCATATATTTT.

The chain joins TRBV28 to TRBJ1-2; D perhaps matches TRBD1 (5 bases). The CDR3 loop spans 12 amino acids. CDR1 and CDR2 (germline): MDHEN, SYDVKM. The V end lost 3 bases, the J end lost 5 bases, and 7 bases lay between the germline ends. This CDR3 reads CASSFRAYGYTF. DNA for the CDR3: TGTGCCAGCAGTTTCAGGGCGTATGGCTACACCTTC.

Remarks on this clone: One end of the junction does not line up with germline, which may come from a read error. The sample has other DNA sequences that encode this CDR3 too. The CDR3 spells CATTRQTSGVETQYF. CDR3 DNA sequence: TGTGCCACAACGCGTCAGACTAGCGGCGTGGAGACCCAATACTTC. V is TRBV6-1 and J is TRBJ2-5; TRBD2 matches at 9 bases. In germline, CDR1 is MNHNS, CDR2 SASEGT. This CDR3 is 15 amino acids long.

This sequence joins TRBV10-3 and TRBJ1-6, with 9 nucleotides matching TRBD1. Germline V lookup: CDR1 ENHRY, CDR2 SYGVKD. The CDR3 runs to 15 residues. V was clipped by 7 bases and J by 6 bases; unmatched bases: 7. CDR3 in amino acids: CAINEGQGINSPLHF. In DNA, the CDR3 is TGTGCCATCAACGAAGGACAGGGGATTAATTCACCCCTCCACTTT.